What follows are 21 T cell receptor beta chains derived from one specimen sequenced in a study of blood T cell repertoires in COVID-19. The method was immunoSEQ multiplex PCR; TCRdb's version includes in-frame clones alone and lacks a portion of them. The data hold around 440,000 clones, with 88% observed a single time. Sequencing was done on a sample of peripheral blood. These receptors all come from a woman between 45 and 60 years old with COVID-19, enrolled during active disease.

The CDR3 DNA reads as TGTGCCAGCTCTATGACAGGGGTTTATCCAGATACGCAGTATTTT. Amino acids: CASSMTGVYPDTQYF. The chain carries TRBV18 and TRBJ2-3; 8 bases agree with TRBD1. This CDR3 has 15 amino acids. Germline V gene data show CDR1 as KGHSH and CDR2 as LQKENI. Trimming removed 6 bases from V and 4 bases from J; junction bases left unmatched: 9.

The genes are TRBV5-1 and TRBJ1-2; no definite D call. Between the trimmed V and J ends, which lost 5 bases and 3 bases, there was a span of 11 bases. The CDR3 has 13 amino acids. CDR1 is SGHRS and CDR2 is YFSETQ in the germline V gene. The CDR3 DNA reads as TGCGCCAGCAGTGAGACAACCTACTATGGCTACACCTTC. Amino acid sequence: CASSETTYYGYTF.

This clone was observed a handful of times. This CDR3 reads CASSHGGTGELFF. CDR3 DNA sequence: TGTGCCAGCAGCCACGGAGGAACCGGGGAGCTGTTTTTT. The chain is built from TRBV14 and TRBJ2-2, with D possibly matching TRBD2 (5 bases). Trimming took 3 bases from V and 5 from J, leaving 7 bases between them. CDR3 length equals 13 residues. Germline lookup yields CDR1 SGHDN and CDR2 FVKESK.

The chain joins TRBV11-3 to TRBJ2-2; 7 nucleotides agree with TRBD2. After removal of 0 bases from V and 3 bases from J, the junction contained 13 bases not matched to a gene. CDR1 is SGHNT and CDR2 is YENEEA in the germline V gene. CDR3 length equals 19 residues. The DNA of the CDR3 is TGTGCCAGCAGCTTAGAGTTAAGGATCAGCGGGGCGCACACCGGGGAGCTGTTTTTT. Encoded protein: CASSLELRISGAHTGELFF.

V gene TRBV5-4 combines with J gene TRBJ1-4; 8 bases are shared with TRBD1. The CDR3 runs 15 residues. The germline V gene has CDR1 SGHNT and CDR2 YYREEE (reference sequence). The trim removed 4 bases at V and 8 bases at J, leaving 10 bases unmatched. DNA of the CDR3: TGTGCCAGCAGCCCGATGACAGGGGAAAACGAAAAACTGTTTTTT. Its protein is CASSPMTGENEKLFF.

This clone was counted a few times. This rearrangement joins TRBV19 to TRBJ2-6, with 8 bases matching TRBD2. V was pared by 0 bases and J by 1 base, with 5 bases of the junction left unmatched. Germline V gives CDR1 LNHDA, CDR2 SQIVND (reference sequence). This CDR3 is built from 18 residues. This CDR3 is CASSIEGIAGSGANVLTF. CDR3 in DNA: TGTGCCAGTAGTATAGAGGGCATAGCGGGGTCTGGGGCCAACGTCCTGACTTTC. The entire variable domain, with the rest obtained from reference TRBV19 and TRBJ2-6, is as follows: DGGITQSPKYLFRKEGQNVTLSCEQNLNHDAMYWYRQDPGQGLRLIYYSQIVNDFQKGDIAEGYSVSREKKESFPLTVTSAQKNPTAFYLCASSIEGIAGSGANVLTFGAGSRLTVL.

The CDR3 region is CASSSSGTGGVSNQPQHF. CDR3 nucleotide sequence: TGTGCCAGCAGCTCATCCGGGACAGGGGGCGTTAGCAATCAGCCCCAGCATTTT. The chain has TRBV5-5 and TRBJ1-5; 12 nucleotides match TRBD1. Germline CDR1 is SGHKS and CDR2 is YYEKEE (reference sequence). The CDR3 spans 18 residues. Germline trimming cut 3 bases from V and 0 bases from J; bases unmatched to any gene: 7.

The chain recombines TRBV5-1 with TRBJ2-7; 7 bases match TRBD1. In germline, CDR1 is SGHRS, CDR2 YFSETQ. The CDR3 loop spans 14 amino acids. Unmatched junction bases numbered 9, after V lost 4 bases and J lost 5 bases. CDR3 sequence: CASSPGQLIDEQYF. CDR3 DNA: TGCGCCAGCAGCCCGGGACAGCTAATAGACGAGCAGTACTTC.

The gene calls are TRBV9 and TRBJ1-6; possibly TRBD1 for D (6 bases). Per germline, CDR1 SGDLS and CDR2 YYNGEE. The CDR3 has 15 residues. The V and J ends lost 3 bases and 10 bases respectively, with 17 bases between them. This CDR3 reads CASSGGGDVVSPLHF. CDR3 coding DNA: TGTGCCAGCAGCGGAGGGGGGGACGTGGTGTCACCCCTCCACTTT.

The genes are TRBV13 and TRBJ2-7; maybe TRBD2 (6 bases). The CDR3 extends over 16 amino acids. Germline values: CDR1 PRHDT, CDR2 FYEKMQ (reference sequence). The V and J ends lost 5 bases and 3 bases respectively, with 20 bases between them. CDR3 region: CASSRRERGQHYEQYF. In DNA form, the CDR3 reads TGTGCCAGCAGCCGGAGGGAGAGGGGCCAGCACTACGAGCAGTACTTC.

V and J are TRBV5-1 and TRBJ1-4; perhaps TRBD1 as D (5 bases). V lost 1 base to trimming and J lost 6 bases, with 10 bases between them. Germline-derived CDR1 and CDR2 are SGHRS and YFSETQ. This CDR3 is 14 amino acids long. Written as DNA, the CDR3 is TGCGCCAGCAGCTTGAGAGGGGAGGATGAAAAACTGTTTTTT. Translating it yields CASSLRGEDEKLFF.

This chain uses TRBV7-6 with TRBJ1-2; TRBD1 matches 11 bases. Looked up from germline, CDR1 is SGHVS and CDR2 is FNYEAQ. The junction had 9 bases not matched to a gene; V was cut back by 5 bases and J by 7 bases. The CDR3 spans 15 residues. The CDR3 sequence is CASSQGTGGLSGYTF. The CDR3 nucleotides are TGTGCCAGCAGCCAAGGGACAGGGGGTTTGAGTGGCTACACCTTC.

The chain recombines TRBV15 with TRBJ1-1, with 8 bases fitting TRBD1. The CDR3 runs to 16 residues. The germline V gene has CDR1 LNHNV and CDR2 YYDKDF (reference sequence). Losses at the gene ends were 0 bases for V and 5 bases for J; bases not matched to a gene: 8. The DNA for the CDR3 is TGTGCCACCAGCAGAGATCTAGGGACAGGAGAAACTGAAGCTTTCTTT. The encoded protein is CATSRDLGTGETEAFF.

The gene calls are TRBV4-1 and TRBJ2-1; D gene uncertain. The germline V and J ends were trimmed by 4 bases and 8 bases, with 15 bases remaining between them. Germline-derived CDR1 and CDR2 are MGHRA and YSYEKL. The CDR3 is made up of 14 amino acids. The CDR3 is CASSPPVSVHEQFF. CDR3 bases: TGCGCCAGCAGCCCGCCGGTCAGCGTCCATGAGCAGTTCTTC.

For the CDR3, the DNA is TGTGCCAGCGGCCGGGACAGAGAGAACACTGAAGCTTTCTTT. Its translation is CASGRDRENTEAFF. This chain connects TRBV6-6 to TRBJ1-1, with 7 bases matching TRBD1. The CDR3 runs 14 residues. The V gene end was trimmed by 8 bases and the J gene end by 1 base; junction bases not matched to a gene: 7. Germline V gene data show CDR1 as MNHNY and CDR2 as SVGAGI (reference sequence).

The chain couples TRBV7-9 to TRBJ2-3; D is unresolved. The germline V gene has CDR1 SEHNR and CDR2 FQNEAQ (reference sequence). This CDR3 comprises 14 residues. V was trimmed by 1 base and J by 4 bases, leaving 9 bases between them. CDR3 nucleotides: TGTGCCAGCAGCTTAGGTTCAGGTTCAGATACGCAGTATTTT. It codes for CASSLGSGSDTQYF. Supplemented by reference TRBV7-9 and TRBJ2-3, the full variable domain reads DTGVSQNPRHKITKRGQNVTFRCDPISEHNRLYWYRQTLGQGPEFLTYFQNEAQLEKSRLLSDRFSAERPKGSFSTLEIQRTEQGDSAMYLCASSLGSGSDTQYFGPGTRLTVL.

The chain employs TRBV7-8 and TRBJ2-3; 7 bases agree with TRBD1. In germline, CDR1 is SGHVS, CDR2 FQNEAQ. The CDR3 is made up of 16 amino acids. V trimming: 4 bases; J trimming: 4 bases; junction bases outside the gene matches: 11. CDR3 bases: TGTGCCAGCAGCTCCCAGGGGGTGGGGGTCGCAGATACGCAGTATTTT. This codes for CASSSQGVGVADTQYF.

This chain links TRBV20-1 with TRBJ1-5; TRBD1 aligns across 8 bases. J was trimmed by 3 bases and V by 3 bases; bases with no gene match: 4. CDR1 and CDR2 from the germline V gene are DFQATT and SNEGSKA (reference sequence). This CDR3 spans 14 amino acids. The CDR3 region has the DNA TGCAGTGCTAGTTACAGGGGGTCCAATCAGCCCCAGCATTTT. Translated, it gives CSASYRGSNQPQHF.

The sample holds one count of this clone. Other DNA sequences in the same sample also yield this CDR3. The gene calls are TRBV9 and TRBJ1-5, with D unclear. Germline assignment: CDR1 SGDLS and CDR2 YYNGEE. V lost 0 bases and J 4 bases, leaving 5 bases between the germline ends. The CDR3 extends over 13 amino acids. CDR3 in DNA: TGTGCCAGCAGCGTAGGGCATAATCAGCCCCAGCATTTT. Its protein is CASSVGHNQPQHF.

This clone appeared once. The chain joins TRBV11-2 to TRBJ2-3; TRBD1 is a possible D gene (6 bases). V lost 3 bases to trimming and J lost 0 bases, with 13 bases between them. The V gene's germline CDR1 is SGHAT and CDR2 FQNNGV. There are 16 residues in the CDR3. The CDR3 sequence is CASSFMSGTSTDTQYF. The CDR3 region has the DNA TGTGCCAGCAGCTTTATGTCCGGGACAAGCACAGATACGCAGTATTTT.

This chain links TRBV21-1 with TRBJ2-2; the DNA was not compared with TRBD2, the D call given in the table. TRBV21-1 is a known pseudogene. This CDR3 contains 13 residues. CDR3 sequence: CASSSRGTGELFF. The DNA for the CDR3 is TGTGCCAGCAGCTCGCGGGGCACCGGGGAGCTGTTTTTT.